This T cell receptor beta chain was retrieved from a study of immune evolution from preneoplasia to lung adenocarcinoma. Patient tissue came from resections in Japan or China, 2014–2017. Data came from immunoSEQ multiplex PCR; TCRdb stores just in-frame clones and leaves some out. The table lists around 2,300 clones, 75% to 85% of them singletons. Study-wide results and limits: Top clone frequencies peaked in normal lung, apparently declining through invasive adenocarcinoma. Later-stage lesions seemingly showed higher T cell density and diversity than normal lung.

Worth noting for this clone: What it binds is unknown.

The germline gives CDR1 SQVTM, CDR2 ANQGSEA. The CDR3 has 13 amino acids. The germline V and J ends were trimmed by 2 bases and 0 bases, with 8 bases remaining between them. The gene calls are TRBV29-1 and TRBJ2-7; tentative D call: TRBD2 (6 bases). Sequenced sample: FFPE normal lung tissue adjacent to the tumor. The clonotype comes from a person aged 45-60 years with lung adenocarcinoma. CDR3 sequence: CSVEWRDSYEQYF. The DNA for the CDR3 is TGCAGCGTTGAATGGCGGGACTCCTACGAGCAGTACTTC.